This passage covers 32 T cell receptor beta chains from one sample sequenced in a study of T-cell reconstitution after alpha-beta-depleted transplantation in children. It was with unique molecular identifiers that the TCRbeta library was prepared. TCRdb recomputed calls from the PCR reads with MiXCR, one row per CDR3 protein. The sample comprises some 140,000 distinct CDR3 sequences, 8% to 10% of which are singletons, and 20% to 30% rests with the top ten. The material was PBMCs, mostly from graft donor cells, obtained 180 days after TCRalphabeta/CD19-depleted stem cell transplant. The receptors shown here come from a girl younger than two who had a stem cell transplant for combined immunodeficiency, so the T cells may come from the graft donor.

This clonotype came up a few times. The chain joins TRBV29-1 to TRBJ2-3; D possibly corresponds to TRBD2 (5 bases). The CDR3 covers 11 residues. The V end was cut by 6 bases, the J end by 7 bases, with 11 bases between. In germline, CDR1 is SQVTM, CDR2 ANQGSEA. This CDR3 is CSVGVGYTQYF. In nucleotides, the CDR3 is TGCAGCGTCGGGGTTGGGTATACGCAGTATTTT.

CDR3 coding DNA: TGCAGTGCTAGGGACAGTACAGGGAAGAGAGGCAATGAGCAGTTCTTC. Protein sequence: CSARDSTGKRGNEQFF. This chain uses TRBV20-1 with TRBJ2-1, with a possible D match to TRBD1 (6 bases). The CDR3 sequence is 16 residues long. Looked up from germline, CDR1 is DFQATT and CDR2 is SNEGSKA (reference sequence). With 3 bases removed from V and 6 bases from J, the gap between germline ends came to 21 bases.

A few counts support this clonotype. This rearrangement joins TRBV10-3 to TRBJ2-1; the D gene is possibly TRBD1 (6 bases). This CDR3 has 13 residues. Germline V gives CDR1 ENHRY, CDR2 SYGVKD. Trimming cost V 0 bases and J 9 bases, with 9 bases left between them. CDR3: CAISESQGSEQFF. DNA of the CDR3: TGTGCCATCAGTGAGTCACAGGGTAGTGAGCAGTTCTTC.

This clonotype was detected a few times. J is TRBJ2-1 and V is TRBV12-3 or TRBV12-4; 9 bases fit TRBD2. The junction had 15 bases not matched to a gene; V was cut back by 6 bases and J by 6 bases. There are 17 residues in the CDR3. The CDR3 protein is CASRLKKPAREGNEQFF. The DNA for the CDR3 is TGTGCCAGCAGGTTAAAAAAGCCGGCGCGGGAGGGCAATGAGCAGTTCTTC.

The CDR3 here is CASSLTSLGPKTQYF. DNA for the CDR3: TGTGCCAGCAGTTTGACTTCGCTGGGACCCAAGACCCAGTACTTC. This sequence joins TRBV7-6 and TRBJ2-5; D might be TRBD1 or TRBD2, each matching 5 bases. Germline V gene data show CDR1 as SGHVS and CDR2 as FNYEAQ. Between the trimmed V and J ends, which lost 6 bases and 6 bases, there was a span of 20 bases. This CDR3 contains 15 residues.

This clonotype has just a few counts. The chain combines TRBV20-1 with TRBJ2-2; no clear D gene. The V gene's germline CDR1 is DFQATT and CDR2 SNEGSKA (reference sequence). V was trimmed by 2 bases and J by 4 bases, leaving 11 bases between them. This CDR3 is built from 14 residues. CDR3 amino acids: CSARRARGTGELFF. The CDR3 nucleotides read TGCAGTGCTAGAAGGGCCCGCGGCACCGGGGAGCTGTTTTTT.

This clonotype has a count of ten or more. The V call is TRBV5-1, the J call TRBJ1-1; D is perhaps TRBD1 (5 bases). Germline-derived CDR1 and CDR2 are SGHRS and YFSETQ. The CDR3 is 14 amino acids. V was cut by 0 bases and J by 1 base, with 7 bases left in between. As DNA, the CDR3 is TGCGCCAGCAGCTTGGGTGGGGGGAACACTGAAGCTTTCTTT. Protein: CASSLGGGNTEAFF.

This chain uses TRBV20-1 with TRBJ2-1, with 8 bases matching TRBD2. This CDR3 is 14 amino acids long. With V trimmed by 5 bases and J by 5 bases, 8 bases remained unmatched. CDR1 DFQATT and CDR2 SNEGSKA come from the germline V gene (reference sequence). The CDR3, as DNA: TGCAGTGCTGGGGCTAGCGGGCCTCACAATGAGCAGTTCTTC. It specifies CSAGASGPHNEQFF.

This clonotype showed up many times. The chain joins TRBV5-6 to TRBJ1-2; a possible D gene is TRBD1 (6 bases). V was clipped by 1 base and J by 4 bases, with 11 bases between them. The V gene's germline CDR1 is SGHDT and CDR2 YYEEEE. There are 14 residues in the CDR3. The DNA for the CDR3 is TGTGCCAGCAGCTTGATCGACAGGTTCTATGGCTACACCTTC. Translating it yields CASSLIDRFYGYTF.

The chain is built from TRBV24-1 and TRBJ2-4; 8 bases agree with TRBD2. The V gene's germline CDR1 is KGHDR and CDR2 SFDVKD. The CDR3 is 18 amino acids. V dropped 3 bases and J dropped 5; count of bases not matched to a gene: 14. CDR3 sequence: CATSDTVGGREGQNIQYF. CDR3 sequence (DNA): TGTGCCACCAGTGATACTGTCGGGGGACGGGAGGGCCAAAACATTCAGTACTTC.

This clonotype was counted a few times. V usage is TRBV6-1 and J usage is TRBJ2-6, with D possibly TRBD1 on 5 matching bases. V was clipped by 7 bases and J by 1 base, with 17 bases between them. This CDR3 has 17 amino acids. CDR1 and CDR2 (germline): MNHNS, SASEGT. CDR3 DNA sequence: TGTGCCAGCAACCTGGACACTCAACCTTCTGGGGCCAACGTCCTGACTTTC. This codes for CASNLDTQPSGANVLTF.

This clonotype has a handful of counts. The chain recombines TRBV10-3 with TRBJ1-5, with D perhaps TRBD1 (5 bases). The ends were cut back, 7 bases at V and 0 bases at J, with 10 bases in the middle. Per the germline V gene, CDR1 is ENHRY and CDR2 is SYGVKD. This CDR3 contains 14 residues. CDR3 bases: TGTGCCATCAATTCAGGGAGTAGCAATCAGCCCCAGCATTTT. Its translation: CAINSGSSNQPQHF.

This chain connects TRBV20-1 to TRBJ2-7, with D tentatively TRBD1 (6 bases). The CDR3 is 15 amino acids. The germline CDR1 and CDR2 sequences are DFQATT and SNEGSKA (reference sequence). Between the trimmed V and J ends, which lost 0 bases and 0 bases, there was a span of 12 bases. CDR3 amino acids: CSARDREGGSYEQYF. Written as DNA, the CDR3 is TGCAGTGCTAGAGATCGGGAAGGGGGCTCCTACGAGCAGTACTTC.

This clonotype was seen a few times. The CDR3 loop is CASRTAYEQYF. The DNA of the CDR3 is TGCGCCAGCAGAACAGCCTACGAGCAGTACTTC. This rearrangement joins TRBV5-1 to TRBJ2-7; D remains ambiguous. The CDR3 has 11 amino acids. V lost 5 bases, J lost 2 bases, and 5 bases lay in between. In germline, CDR1 is SGHRS, CDR2 YFSETQ.

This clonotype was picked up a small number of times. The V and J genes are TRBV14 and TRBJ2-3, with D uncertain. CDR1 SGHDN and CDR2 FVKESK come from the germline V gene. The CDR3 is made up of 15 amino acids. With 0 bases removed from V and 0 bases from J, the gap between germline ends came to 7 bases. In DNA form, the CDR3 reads TGTGCCAGCAGCCAAGACGGGTTAAGCACAGATACGCAGTATTTT. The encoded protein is CASSQDGLSTDTQYF. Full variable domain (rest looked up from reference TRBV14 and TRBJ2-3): EAGVTQFPSHSVIEKGQTVTLRCDPISGHDNLYWYRRVMGKEIKFLLHFVKESKQDESGMPNNRFLAERTGGTYSTLKVQPAELEDSGVYFCASSQDGLSTDTQYFGPGTRLTVL.

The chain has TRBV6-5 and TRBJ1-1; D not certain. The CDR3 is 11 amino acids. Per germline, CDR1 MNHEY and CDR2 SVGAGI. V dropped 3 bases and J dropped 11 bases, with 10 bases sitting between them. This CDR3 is CASSYWGRAFF. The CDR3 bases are TGTGCCAGCAGTTATTGGGGTAGGGCTTTCTTT.

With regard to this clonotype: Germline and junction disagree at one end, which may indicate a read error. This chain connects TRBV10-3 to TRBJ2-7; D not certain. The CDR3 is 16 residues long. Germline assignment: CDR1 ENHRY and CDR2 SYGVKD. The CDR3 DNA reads TGTGCCATCAGTGAGTCGGTGGCAGGTACTTTCTACGACCAGTACTTC. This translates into CAISESVAGTFYDQYF.

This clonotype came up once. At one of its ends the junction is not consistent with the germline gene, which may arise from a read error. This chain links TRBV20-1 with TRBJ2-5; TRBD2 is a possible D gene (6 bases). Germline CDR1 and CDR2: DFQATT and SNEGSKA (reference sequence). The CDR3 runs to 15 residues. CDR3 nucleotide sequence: TGCAGTGCTAGAGATCCTTGGGGGGTCCAAGGGACCCAGTACTTC. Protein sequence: CSARDPWGVQGTQYF.

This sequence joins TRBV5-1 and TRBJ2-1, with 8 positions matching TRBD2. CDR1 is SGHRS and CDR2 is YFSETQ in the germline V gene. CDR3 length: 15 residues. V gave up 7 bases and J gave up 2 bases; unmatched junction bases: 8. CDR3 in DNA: TGCGCCAGCGGGCTTAGCGGGAACACCTACAATGAGCAGTTCTTC. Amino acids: CASGLSGNTYNEQFF. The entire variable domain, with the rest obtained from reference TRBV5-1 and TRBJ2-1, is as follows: KAGVTQTPRYLIKTRGQQVTLSCSPISGHRSVSWYQQTPGQGLQFLFEYFSETQRNKGNFPGRFSGRQFSNSRSEMNVSTLELGDSALYLCASGLSGNTYNEQFFGPGTRLTVL.

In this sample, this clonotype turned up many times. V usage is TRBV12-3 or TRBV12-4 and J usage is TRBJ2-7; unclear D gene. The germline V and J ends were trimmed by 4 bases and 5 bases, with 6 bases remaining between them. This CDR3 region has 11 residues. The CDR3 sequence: CASSSYHEQYF. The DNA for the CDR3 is TGTGCCAGCAGTTCCTACCACGAGCAGTACTTC.

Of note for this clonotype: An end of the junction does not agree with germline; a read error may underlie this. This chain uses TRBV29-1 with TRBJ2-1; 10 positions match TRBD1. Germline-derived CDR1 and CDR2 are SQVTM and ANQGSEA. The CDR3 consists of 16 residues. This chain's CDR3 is CSVEDGGQGSYNEKFF. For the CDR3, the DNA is TGCAGCGTTGAAGATGGGGGACAGGGGTCCTACAATGAGAAGTTCTTC.

CDR3 sequence: CSARDRDFKQFF. CDR3 DNA: TGCAGTGCTAGAGACCGGGACTTCAAGCAGTTCTTC. The chain uses TRBV20-1 and TRBJ2-1; possibly TRBD2 for D (6 bases). There are 12 residues in the CDR3. V was cut by 0 bases and J by 11 bases, with 11 bases left in between. Germline-derived CDR1 and CDR2 are DFQATT and SNEGSKA (reference sequence).

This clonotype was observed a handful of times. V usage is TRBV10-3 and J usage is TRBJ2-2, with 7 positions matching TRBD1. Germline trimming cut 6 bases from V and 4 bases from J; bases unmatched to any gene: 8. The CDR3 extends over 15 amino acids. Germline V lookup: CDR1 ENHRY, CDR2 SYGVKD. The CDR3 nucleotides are TGTGCCATCAGCGATGACAGGGCGGGCACCGGGGAGCTGTTTTTT. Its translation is CAISDDRAGTGELFF.

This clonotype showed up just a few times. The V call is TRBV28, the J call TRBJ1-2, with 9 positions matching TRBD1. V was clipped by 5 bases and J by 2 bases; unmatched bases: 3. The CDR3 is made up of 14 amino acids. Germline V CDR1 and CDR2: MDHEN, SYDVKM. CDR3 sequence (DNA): TGTGCCAGCAGTACCGGGACAGGGAACTATGGCTACACCTTC. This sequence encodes CASSTGTGNYGYTF.

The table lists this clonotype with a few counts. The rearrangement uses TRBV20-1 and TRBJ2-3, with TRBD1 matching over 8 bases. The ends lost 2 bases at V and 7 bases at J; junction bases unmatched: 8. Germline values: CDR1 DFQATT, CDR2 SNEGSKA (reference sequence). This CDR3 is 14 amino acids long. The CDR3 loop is CSARRGTGQNTQYF. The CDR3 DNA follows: TGCAGTGCTAGAAGGGGGACAGGCCAAAATACGCAGTATTTT.

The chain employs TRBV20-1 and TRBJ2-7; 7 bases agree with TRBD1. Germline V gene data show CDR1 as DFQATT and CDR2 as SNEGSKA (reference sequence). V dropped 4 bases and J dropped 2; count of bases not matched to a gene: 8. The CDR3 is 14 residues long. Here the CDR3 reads CSANPTGFPYEQYF. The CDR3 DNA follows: TGCAGTGCTAACCCGACAGGGTTTCCCTACGAGCAGTACTTC.

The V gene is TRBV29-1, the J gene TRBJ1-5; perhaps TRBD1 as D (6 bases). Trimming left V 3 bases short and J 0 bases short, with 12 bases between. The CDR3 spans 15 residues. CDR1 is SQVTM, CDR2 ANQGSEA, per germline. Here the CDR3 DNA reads TGCAGCGTTGATTTCGGGACATCTAGCAATCAGCCCCAGCATTTT. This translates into CSVDFGTSSNQPQHF.

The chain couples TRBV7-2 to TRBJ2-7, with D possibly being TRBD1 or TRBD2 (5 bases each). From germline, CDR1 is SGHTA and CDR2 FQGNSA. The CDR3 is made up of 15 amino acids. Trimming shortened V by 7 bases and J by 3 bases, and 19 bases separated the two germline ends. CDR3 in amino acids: CASKVGTGSGYEQYF. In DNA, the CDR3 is TGTGCCAGCAAGGTGGGGACGGGCTCCGGCTACGAGCAGTACTTC. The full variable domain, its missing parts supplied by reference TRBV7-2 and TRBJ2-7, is GAGVSQSPSNKVTEKGKDVELRCDPISGHTALYWYRQSLGQGLEFLIYFQGNSAPDKSGLPSDRFSAERTGGSVSTLTIQRTQQEDSAVYLCASKVGTGSGYEQYFGPGTRLTVT.

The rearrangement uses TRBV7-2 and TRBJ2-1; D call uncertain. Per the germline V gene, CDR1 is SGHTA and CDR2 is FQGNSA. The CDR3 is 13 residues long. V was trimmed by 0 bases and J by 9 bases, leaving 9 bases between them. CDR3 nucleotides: TGTGCCAGCAGCTTAGCGCTTATCGGTGAGCAGTTCTTC. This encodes CASSLALIGEQFF.

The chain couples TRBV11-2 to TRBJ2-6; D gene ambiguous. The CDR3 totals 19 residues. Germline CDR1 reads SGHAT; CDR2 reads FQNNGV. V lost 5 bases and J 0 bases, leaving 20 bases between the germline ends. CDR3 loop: CASSPRVSDWISGANVLTF. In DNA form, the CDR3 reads TGTGCCAGCAGCCCCCGGGTCTCCGACTGGATCTCTGGGGCCAACGTCCTGACTTTC. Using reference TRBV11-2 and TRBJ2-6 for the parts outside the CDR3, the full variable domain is EAGVAQSPRYKIIEKRQSVAFWCNPISGHATLYWYQQILGQGPKLLIQFQNNGVVDDSQLPKDRFSAERLKGVDSTLKIQPAKLEDSAVYLCASSPRVSDWISGANVLTFGAGSRLTVL.

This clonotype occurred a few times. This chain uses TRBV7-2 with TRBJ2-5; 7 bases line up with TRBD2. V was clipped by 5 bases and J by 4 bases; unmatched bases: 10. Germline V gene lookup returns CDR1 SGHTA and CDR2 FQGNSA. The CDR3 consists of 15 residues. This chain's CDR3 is CASSPAASGTETQYF. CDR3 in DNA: TGTGCCAGCAGCCCGGCGGCTAGCGGAACAGAGACCCAGTACTTC. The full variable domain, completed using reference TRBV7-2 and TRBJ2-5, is GAGVSQSPSNKVTEKGKDVELRCDPISGHTALYWYRQSLGQGLEFLIYFQGNSAPDKSGLPSDRFSAERTGGSVSTLTIQRTQQEDSAVYLCASSPAASGTETQYFGPGTRLLVL.

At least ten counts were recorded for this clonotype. CDR3 sequence (DNA): TGTGCCAGCAGTTTCACTGGCACCGGGGAGCTGTTTTTT. Translating gives CASSFTGTGELFF. The V gene is TRBV12-3 or TRBV12-4, the J gene TRBJ2-2, with unresolved D. The V gene lost 3 bases and the J gene lost 4 bases, with 6 bases spanning the gap. This CDR3 is 13 amino acids long.